This entry features one T cell receptor beta chain sequence. The data are from a study of T cells after yellow fever vaccination. This CDR3 comprises 16 residues. The V gene lost 1 base and the J gene lost 8 bases, with 20 bases spanning the gap. CDR1 is LNHDA and CDR2 is SQIVND in the germline V gene (reference sequence). 5'RACE template switching added a universal primer site and UMIs to TCR cDNA. In TCRdb, the 5' RACE reads were re-called with MiXCR into one record per CDR3 protein. The sample lists about 430,000 distinct CDR3 sequences, under 20% occurring once. This TCR came from a man between 18 and 29 years old who received the YFV17D yellow fever vaccine. The sample consisted of PBMCs, taken before the yellow fever booster vaccination. This sequence joins TRBV19 and TRBJ1-1; tentative D call: TRBD1 (5 bases). The CDR3 nucleotides are TGTGCCAGTAGTATAGGGGGCCCGGGGGTAATCTCGGAAGCTTTCTTT. This sequence encodes CASSIGGPGVISEAFF.